This TCR beta chain was sequenced in a study of T cells in Graves' hyperthyroidism and ophthalmopathy. The overall study: Peripheral blood was taken when the disease was first diagnosed, before any treatment began.

The germline V and J ends were trimmed by 1 base and 5 bases, with 10 bases remaining between them. The germline CDR1 and CDR2 sequences are SGHRS and YFSETQ. The length of the CDR3 is 13 residues. Amplified TCR beta CDR3 regions came from RNA transcripts. The HTBI primer set was used in a first-round RT-PCR of the TCR CDR3. TCRdb re-derived calls from the multiplex PCR reads in MiXCR, one entry per CDR3 protein. The repertoire holds under 700,000 distinct CDR3 sequences, with approximately 15% as singletons. The chain employs TRBV5-1 and TRBJ2-7; perhaps TRBD2 as D (6 bases). This clonotype was sampled from a woman younger than 35 with Graves' hyperthyroidism. Material: blood. The CDR3 nucleotides read TGCGCCAGCAGCTTGATAGGGAGGAACGAGCAGTACTTC. Protein product: CASSLIGRNEQYF.